The rows below give T cell receptor beta chains drawn from one sample of a study of cytomegalovirus exposure and HLA in healthy donors. This table comes from immunoSEQ multiplex PCR, and its TCRdb copy is limited to in-frame clones, with some not included. Of 95,000 to 150,000 clones in the sample, over 60% were seen once. Sequencing was performed on PBMCs. The receptors were sampled from a human donor in good health. Each CDR3 is given with its conserved first and last residue. A D gene is named only where the DNA matches it firmly. Size is stated for part of the rows, as once, few or many counts, or as a class when the clone is expanded.

d_call: TRBD2; clone_size: NA; j_call: TRBJ2-7; v_call: TRBV4-2; cdr3_nt: TGTGCCAGCAGCCAACAAAGCGGGGCCCCCTACGAGCAGTACTTC; cdr3_aa: CASSQQSGAPYEQYF
d_call: NA; clone_size: NA; j_call: TRBJ2-1; v_call: TRBV28; cdr3_nt: TGTGCCAGCAGTTTTCAATTGCTAGATGGGAATGAGCAGTTCTTC; cdr3_aa: CASSFQLLDGNEQFF
d_call: TRBD1; clone_size: once; j_call: TRBJ1-5; v_call: TRBV2; cdr3_nt: TGTGCCAGCTCGGGGGACAGGGTAAATCAGCCCCAGCATTTT; cdr3_aa: CASSGDRVNQPQHF
d_call: TRBD1; clone_size: NA; j_call: TRBJ1-1; v_call: TRBV5-6; cdr3_nt: TGTGCCAGCAACGATACGGACAGGGTGAACACTGAGGCTTTCTTT; cdr3_aa: CASNDTDRVNTEAFF
d_call: NA; clone_size: NA; j_call: TRBJ2-1; v_call: TRBV18; cdr3_nt: TGTGCCAGCTCACGCTCCCGAGACAGCCACAATGAGCAGTTCTTC; cdr3_aa: CASSRSRDSHNEQFF
d_call: TRBD1; clone_size: NA; j_call: TRBJ1-1; v_call: TRBV6-1; cdr3_nt: TGTGCCAGCAGCTCAGGGGGTTTTGGTACTGAAGCTTTCTTT; cdr3_aa: CASSSGGFGTEAFF
d_call: NA; clone_size: once; j_call: TRBJ1-1; v_call: TRBV6-5; cdr3_nt: TGTGCCAGCAGGCGTAACCCTGAAGCTTTCTTT; cdr3_aa: CASRRNPEAFF
d_call: NA; clone_size: few; j_call: TRBJ1-1; v_call: TRBV5-1; cdr3_nt: TGCGCCAGCAGCTCCCAGGGGATGAACACTGAAGCTTTCTTT; cdr3_aa: CASSSQGMNTEAFF
d_call: TRBD2; clone_size: NA; j_call: TRBJ2-7; v_call: TRBV9; cdr3_nt: TGTGCCAGCAGCGCCAGCGGGAGCCTGTACTACGAGCAGTACTTC; cdr3_aa: CASSASGSLYYEQYF
d_call: NA; clone_size: NA; j_call: TRBJ2-1; v_call: TRBV14; cdr3_nt: TGTGCCAGCAGCCAAGAAGGCGTGAGAGGAGATGAGCAGTTCTTC; cdr3_aa: CASSQEGVRGDEQFF
d_call: TRBD2; clone_size: NA; j_call: TRBJ2-1; v_call: TRBV5-8; cdr3_nt: TGTGCCAGCGGGGCTAGCGGTAAATCAAACTACAATGAGCAGTTCTTC; cdr3_aa: CASGASGKSNYNEQFF
d_call: TRBD1; clone_size: NA; j_call: TRBJ2-7; v_call: TRBV29-1; cdr3_nt: TGCAGCGTTGATTTGGGACAGGGTGCTAAGTACGAGCAGTACTTC; cdr3_aa: CSVDLGQGAKYEQYF
d_call: NA; clone_size: NA; j_call: TRBJ2-1; v_call: TRBV5-6; cdr3_nt: TGTGCCAGCAGCTTGGCCGGGGCCTACAATGAGCAGTTCTTC; cdr3_aa: CASSLAGAYNEQFF
d_call: NA; clone_size: NA; j_call: TRBJ1-1; v_call: TRBV5-6; cdr3_nt: TGTGCCAGCAGCCTTATGAACACTGAAGCTTTCTTT; cdr3_aa: CASSLMNTEAFF
d_call: TRBD2; clone_size: NA; j_call: TRBJ2-5; v_call: TRBV5-5; cdr3_nt: TGTGCCAGCAGCTCGGGACTAGCGGGAGGAGAGACCCAGTACTTC; cdr3_aa: CASSSGLAGGETQYF
d_call: TRBD1; clone_size: NA; j_call: TRBJ2-7; v_call: TRBV28; cdr3_nt: TGTGCCAGCAGTGGGCAGTGGATTAGAACAGGGGCCTACGAGCAGTACTTC; cdr3_aa: CASSGQWIRTGAYEQYF
d_call: TRBD1; clone_size: NA; j_call: TRBJ2-7; v_call: TRBV5-1; cdr3_nt: TGCGCCAGCAGCCCGGACAGGGAATACGAGCAGTACTTC; cdr3_aa: CASSPDREYEQYF
d_call: NA; clone_size: NA; j_call: TRBJ1-2; v_call: TRBV5-1; cdr3_nt: TGCGCCAGCAGCTTGGCCGGGGGGGCAACTAACTATGGCTACACCTTC; cdr3_aa: CASSLAGGATNYGYTF
d_call: TRBD1; clone_size: NA; j_call: TRBJ1-4; v_call: TRBV7-7; cdr3_nt: TGTGCTAGCAGCTTGTCGGACAGGGCGTACGAAAAACTGTTTTTT; cdr3_aa: CASSLSDRAYEKLFF
d_call: NA; clone_size: NA; j_call: TRBJ2-7; v_call: TRBV10-3; cdr3_nt: TGTGCCATCAGTGGGAGGGGGCCCTACGAGCAGTACTTC; cdr3_aa: CAISGRGPYEQYF
d_call: TRBD1; clone_size: NA; j_call: TRBJ1-2; v_call: TRBV6-6; cdr3_nt: TGTGCCAGCAGTTCCCTCAGGGGGAACTATGGCTACACCTTC; cdr3_aa: CASSSLRGNYGYTF
d_call: NA; clone_size: NA; j_call: TRBJ2-3; v_call: TRBV19; cdr3_nt: TGTGCCAGTAGTTTTCTGGGGGGAGACACAGATACGCAGTATTTT; cdr3_aa: CASSFLGGDTDTQYF
d_call: TRBD1; clone_size: NA; j_call: TRBJ2-7; v_call: TRBV28; cdr3_nt: TGTGCCAGCATCCAGGGGGCAGGACCCTACGAGCAGTACTTC; cdr3_aa: CASIQGAGPYEQYF
d_call: NA; clone_size: NA; j_call: TRBJ2-5; v_call: TRBV10-2; cdr3_nt: TGCGCCAGCAGTGAGTTATTGAACGCAGGTCGAGAGACCCAGTACTTC; cdr3_aa: CASSELLNAGRETQYF
d_call: TRBD2; clone_size: NA; j_call: TRBJ2-1; v_call: TRBV5-1; cdr3_nt: TGCGCCAGCAGGAGGGACGGGGGAGGGTACTACAATGAGCAGTTCTTC; cdr3_aa: CASRRDGGGYYNEQFF
d_call: TRBD2; clone_size: once; j_call: TRBJ2-7; v_call: TRBV19; cdr3_nt: TGTGCCAGTAGTGCCTCAACTAGCGGGAGTAGGGACGAGCAGTACTTC; cdr3_aa: CASSASTSGSRDEQYF
d_call: NA; clone_size: NA; j_call: TRBJ1-6; v_call: TRBV30; cdr3_nt: TGTGCCTGGAGTGGACAGACAGAAAATAATTCACCCCTCCACTTT; cdr3_aa: CAWSGQTENNSPLHF
d_call: TRBD1; clone_size: NA; j_call: TRBJ2-6; v_call: TRBV5-1; cdr3_nt: TGCGCCAGCAGCTACGACAGGGGGTTCTCTGGGGCCAACGTCCTGACTTTC; cdr3_aa: CASSYDRGFSGANVLTF
d_call: TRBD1; clone_size: few; j_call: TRBJ2-2; v_call: TRBV6-6; cdr3_nt: TGTGCCAGCAGTAAACAGGGGGCCGGCGGCACCGGGGAGCTGTTTTTT; cdr3_aa: CASSKQGAGGTGELFF
d_call: NA; clone_size: NA; j_call: TRBJ2-3; v_call: TRBV18; cdr3_nt: TGTGCCAGCTCACGGGAGGATACGCAGTATTTT; cdr3_aa: CASSREDTQYF
d_call: TRBD2; clone_size: once; j_call: TRBJ2-1; v_call: TRBV29-1; cdr3_nt: TGCAGTAGCGGGAGCAATGAGCAGTTCTTC; cdr3_aa: CSSGSNEQFF
d_call: TRBD1; clone_size: few; j_call: TRBJ1-1; v_call: TRBV19; cdr3_nt: TGTGCCAGTAGTTCGACAGGGTACATGAACACTGAAGCTTTCTTT; cdr3_aa: CASSSTGYMNTEAFF
d_call: TRBD1; clone_size: once; j_call: TRBJ1-3; v_call: TRBV5-6; cdr3_nt: TGTGCCAGCAGCCGGGACAGGGGCTCTGGAAACACCATATATTTT; cdr3_aa: CASSRDRGSGNTIYF
d_call: TRBD2; clone_size: NA; j_call: TRBJ2-7; v_call: TRBV14; cdr3_nt: TGTGCCAGCAGCTCAACCGGGACTAGCGGGAGCTCAAGCTCCTACGAGCAGTACTTC; cdr3_aa: CASSSTGTSGSSSSYEQYF
d_call: TRBD2; clone_size: NA; j_call: TRBJ2-7; v_call: TRBV28; cdr3_nt: TGTGCCAGCAGTTTACAGGTCGGTAGCGGGAGGGTCTCCTACGAGCAGTACTTC; cdr3_aa: CASSLQVGSGRVSYEQYF